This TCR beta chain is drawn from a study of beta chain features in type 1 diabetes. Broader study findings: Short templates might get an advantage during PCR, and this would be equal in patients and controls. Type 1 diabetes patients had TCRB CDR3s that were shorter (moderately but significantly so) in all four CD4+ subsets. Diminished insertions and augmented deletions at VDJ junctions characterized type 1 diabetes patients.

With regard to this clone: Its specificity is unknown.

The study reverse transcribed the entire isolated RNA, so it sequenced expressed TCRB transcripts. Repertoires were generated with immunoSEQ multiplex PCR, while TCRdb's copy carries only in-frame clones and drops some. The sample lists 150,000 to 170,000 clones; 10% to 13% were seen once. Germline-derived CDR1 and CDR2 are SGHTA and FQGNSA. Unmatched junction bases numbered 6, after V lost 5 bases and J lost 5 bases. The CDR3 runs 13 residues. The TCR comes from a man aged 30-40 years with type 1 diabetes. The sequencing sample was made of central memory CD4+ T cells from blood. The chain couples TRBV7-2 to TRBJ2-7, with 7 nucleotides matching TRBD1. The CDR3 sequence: CASSLKTGNEQYF. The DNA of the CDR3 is TGTGCCAGCAGCCTAAAGACAGGGAACGAGCAGTACTTC.